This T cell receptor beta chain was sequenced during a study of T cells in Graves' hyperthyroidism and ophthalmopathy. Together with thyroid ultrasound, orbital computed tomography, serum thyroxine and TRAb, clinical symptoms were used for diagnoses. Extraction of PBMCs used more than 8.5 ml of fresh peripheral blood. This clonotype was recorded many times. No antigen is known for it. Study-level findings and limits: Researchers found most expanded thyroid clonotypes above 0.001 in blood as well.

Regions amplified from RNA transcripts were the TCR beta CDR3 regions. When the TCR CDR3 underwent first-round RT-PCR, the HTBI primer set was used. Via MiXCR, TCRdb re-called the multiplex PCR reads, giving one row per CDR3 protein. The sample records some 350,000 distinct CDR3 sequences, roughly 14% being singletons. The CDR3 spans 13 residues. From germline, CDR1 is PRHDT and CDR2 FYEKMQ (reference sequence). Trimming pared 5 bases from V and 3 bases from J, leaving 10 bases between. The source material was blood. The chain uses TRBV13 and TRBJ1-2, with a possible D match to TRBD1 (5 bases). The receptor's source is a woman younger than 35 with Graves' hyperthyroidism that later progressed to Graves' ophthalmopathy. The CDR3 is CASSVGGDYGYTF. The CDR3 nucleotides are TGTGCCAGCAGCGTCGGGGGGGACTATGGCTACACCTTC.